This T cell receptor beta chain is drawn from a study of T cell changes during pregnancy in multiple sclerosis. This table comes from immunoSEQ multiplex PCR, and its TCRdb copy is limited to in-frame clones, with some not included. The sample lists 15,000 to 25,000 clones; 70% to 90% were seen once. The CDR3 runs 15 residues. With 1 base removed from V and 4 bases from J, the gap between germline ends came to 17 bases. CDR1 is SQVTM and CDR2 is ANQGSEA in the germline V gene. The source of this sequence is a female donor in good health, enrolled as a control in a pregnancy study. Sequencing used CD8+ T cells from peripheral blood mononuclear cells, obtained in the third trimester of pregnancy. The rearrangement uses TRBV29-1 and TRBJ2-7; D perhaps matches TRBD1 (5 bases). This chain's CDR3 is CSVEAWGREGYEQYF. In nucleotides, the CDR3 is TGCAGCGTTGAAGCGTGGGGCAGGGAAGGGTACGAGCAGTACTTC.